This T cell receptor (beta chain) is from a study of glioma-infiltrating T cells. Study-wide results and limits: Only very few CDR3 sequences appeared in both tissue and blood. Above-expected tissue-blood divergence occurred in all gliomas, most in low-grade ones.

CDR3 length: 16 amino acids. CDR1 is KGHDR and CDR2 is SFDVKD in the germline V gene. V was trimmed by 0 bases and J by 8 bases, leaving 16 bases between them. TCR alpha and beta CDR3 regions were amplified from RNA using iRepertoire nested multiplex PCR. Input was 100-400 ng of tissue mRNA or PBMC total RNA. TCRdb ran MiXCR on the multiplex PCR reads and lists one entry per CDR3 protein. The data contain around 180,000 distinct CDR3 sequences, approximately 40% of them singletons. The sample holds many counts of this clonotype. Its antigen is unidentified. V and J are TRBV24-1 and TRBJ1-5; tentatively, D is TRBD1 (6 bases). The receptor comes from a human donor with low-grade glioma or glioblastoma, undergoing nonglioma brain surgery, or in good health (not recorded which). Input material: glioma tissue, nonneoplastic brain tissue, or PBMCs (not recorded which). CDR3 DNA: TGTGCCACCAGTGATTTGACAGGGAGGCCGTTGGAGCCCCAGCATTTT. Protein sequence: CATSDLTGRPLEPQHF.